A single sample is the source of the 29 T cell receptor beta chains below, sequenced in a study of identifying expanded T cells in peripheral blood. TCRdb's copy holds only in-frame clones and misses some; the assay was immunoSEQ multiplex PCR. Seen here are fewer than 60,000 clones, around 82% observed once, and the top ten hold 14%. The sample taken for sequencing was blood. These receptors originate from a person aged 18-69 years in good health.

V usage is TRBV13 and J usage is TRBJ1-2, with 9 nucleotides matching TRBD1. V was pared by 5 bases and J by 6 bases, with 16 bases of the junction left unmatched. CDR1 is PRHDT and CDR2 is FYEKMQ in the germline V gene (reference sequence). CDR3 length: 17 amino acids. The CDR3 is CASSEDMGQGGKNGYTF. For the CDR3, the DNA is TGTGCCAGCAGCGAAGACATGGGACAGGGTGGAAAGAATGGCTACACCTTC. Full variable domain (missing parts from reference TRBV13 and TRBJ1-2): AAGVIQSPRHLIKEKRETATLKCYPIPRHDTVYWYQQGPGQDPQFLISFYEKMQSDKGSIPDRFSAQQFSDYHSELNMSSLELGDSALYFCASSEDMGQGGKNGYTFGSGTRLTVV.

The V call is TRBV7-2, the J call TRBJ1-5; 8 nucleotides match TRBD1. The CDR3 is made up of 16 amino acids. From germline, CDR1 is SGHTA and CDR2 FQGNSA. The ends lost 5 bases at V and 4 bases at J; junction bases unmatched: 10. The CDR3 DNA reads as TGTGCCAGCAGCCCAGGGGGCGGAGCGTGGAATCAGCCCCAGCATTTT. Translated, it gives CASSPGGGAWNQPQHF.

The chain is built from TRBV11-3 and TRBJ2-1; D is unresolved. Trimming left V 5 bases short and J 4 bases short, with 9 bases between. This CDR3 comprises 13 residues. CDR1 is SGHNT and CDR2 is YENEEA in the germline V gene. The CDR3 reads CASSPSKYNEQFF. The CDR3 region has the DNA TGTGCCAGCAGCCCTTCGAAATACAATGAGCAGTTCTTC.

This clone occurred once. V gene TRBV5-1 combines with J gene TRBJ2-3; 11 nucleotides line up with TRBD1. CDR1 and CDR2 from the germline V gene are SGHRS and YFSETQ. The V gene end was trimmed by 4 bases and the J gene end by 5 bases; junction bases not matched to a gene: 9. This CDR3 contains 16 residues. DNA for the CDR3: TGCGCCAGCAGCGGCCGGACAGGGGGCCAGGGAGATACGCAGTATTTT. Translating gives CASSGRTGGQGDTQYF.

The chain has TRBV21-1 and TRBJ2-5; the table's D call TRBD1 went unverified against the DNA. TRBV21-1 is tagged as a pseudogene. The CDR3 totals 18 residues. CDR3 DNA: TGTGCCAGCAGCAAAGCGCTTTTCCCAGGGGCGAATCAAGAGACCCAGTACTTC. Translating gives CASSKALFPGANQETQYF.

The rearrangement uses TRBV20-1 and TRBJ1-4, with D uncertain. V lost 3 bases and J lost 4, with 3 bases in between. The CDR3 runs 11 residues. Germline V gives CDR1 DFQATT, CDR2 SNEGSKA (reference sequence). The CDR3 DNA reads TGCAGTGCTAGCGATAATGAAAAACTGTTTTTT. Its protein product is CSASDNEKLFF.

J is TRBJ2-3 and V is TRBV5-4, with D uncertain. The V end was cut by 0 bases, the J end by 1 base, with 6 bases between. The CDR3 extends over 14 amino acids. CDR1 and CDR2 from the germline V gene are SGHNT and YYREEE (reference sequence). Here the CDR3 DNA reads TGTGCCAGCAGCTTGGCGGCCGGCACAGATACGCAGTATTTT. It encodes CASSLAAGTDTQYF. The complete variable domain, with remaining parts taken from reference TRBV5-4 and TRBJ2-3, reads ETGVTQSPTHLIKTRGQQVTLRCSSQSGHNTVSWYQQALGQGPQFIFQYYREEENGRGNFPPRFSGLQFPNYSSELNVNALELDDSALYLCASSLAAGTDTQYFGPGTRLTVL.

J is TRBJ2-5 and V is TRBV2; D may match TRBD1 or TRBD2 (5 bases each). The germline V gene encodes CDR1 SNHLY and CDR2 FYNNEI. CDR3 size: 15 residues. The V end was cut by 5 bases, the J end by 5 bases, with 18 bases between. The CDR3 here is CASSPSRGLTETQYF. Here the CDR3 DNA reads TGTGCCAGCAGTCCCTCCCGGGGCCTGACGGAGACCCAGTACTTC.

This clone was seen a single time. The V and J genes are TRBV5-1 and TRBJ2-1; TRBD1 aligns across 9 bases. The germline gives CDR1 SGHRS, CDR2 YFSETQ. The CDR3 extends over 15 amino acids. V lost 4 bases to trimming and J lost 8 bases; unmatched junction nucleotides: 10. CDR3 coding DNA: TGCGCCAGCAGCCTATGGGACAGGGCCGGGGATGAGCAGTTCTTC. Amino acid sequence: CASSLWDRAGDEQFF.

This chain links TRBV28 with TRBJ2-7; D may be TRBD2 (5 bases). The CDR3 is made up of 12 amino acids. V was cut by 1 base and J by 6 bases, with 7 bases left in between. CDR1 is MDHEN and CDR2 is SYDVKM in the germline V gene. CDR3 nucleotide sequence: TGTGCCAGCAGTTTATTGGGGAGCGAGCAGTACTTC. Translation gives CASSLLGSEQYF.

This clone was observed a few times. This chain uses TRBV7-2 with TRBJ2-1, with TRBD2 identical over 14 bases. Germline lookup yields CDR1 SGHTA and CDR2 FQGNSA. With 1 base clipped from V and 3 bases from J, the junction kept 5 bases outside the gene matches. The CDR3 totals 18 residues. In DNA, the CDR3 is TGTGCCAGCAGCTTAGAGGGGACTAGCGGGAGACACTACAATGAGCAGTTCTTC. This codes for CASSLEGTSGRHYNEQFF.

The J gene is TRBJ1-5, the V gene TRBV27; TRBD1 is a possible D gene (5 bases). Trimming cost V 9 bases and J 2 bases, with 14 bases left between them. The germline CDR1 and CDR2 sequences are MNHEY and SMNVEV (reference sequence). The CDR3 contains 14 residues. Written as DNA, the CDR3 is TGTGCCAGTTCCGGGGCCGGGGGCAATCAGCCCCAGCATTTT. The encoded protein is CASSGAGGNQPQHF.

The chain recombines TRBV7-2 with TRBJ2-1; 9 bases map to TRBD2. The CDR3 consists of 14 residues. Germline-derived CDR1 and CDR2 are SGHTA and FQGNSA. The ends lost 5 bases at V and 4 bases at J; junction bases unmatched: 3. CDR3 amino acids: CASSNSGSYNEQFF. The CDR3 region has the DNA TGTGCCAGCAGCAATAGCGGGAGTTACAATGAGCAGTTCTTC. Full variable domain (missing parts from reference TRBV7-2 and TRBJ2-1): GAGVSQSPSNKVTEKGKDVELRCDPISGHTALYWYRQSLGQGLEFLIYFQGNSAPDKSGLPSDRFSAERTGGSVSTLTIQRTQQEDSAVYLCASSNSGSYNEQFFGPGTRLTVL.

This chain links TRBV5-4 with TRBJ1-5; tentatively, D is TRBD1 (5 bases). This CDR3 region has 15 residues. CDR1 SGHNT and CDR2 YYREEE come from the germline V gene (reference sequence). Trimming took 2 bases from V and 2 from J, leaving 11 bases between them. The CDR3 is CASSFDGGGNQPQHF. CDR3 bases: TGTGCCAGCAGCTTTGATGGGGGAGGCAATCAGCCCCAGCATTTT.

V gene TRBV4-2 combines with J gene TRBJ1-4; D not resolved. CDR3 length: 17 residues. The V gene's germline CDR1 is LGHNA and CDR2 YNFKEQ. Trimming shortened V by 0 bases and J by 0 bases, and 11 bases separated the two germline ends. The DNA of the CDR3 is TGTGCCAGCAGCCAAGATCCTACAGTTGCAACTAATGAAAAACTGTTTTTT. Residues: CASSQDPTVATNEKLFF.

CDR3 nucleotide sequence: TGTGCCAGTAGTATTAGCCCGGGAGAGACCCAGTACTTC. Amino acid sequence: CASSISPGETQYF. The chain joins TRBV19 to TRBJ2-5, with D unresolved. V gave up 3 bases and J gave up 4 bases, with 9 bases separating them. The CDR3 sequence is 13 residues long. Germline V gene lookup returns CDR1 LNHDA and CDR2 SQIVND (reference sequence). Filled out from reference TRBV19 and TRBJ2-5, the complete variable domain reads DGGITQSPKYLFRKEGQNVTLSCEQNLNHDAMYWYRQDPGQGLRLIYYSQIVNDFQKGDIAEGYSVSREKKESFPLTVTSAQKNPTAFYLCASSISPGETQYFGPGTRLLVL.

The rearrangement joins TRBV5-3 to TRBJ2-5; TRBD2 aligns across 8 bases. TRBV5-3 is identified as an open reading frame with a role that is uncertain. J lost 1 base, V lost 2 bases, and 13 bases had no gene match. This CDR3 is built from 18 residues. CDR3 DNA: TGTGCCAGAAGCTTCGTGGTAGCGGGACACCCTAGCCAAGAGACCCAGTACTTC. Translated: CARSFVVAGHPSQETQYF.

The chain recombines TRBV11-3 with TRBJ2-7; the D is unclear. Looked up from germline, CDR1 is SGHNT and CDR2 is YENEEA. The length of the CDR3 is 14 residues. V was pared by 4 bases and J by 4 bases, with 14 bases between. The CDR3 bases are TGTGCCAGCAGCTACGGATCTTTCGGGTACGAGCAGTACTTC. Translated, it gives CASSYGSFGYEQYF.

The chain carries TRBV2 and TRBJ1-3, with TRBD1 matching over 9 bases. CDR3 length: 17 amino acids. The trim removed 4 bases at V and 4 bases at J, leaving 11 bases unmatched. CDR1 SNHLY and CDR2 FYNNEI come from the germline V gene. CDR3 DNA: TGTGCCAGCAGTGTCCGTCCGGGACAGGGAATCGGAAACACCATATATTTT. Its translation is CASSVRPGQGIGNTIYF.

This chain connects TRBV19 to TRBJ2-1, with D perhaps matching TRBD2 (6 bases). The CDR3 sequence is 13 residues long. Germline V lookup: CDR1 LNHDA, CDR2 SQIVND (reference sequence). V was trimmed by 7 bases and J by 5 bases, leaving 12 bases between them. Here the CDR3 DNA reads TGTGCCAGTACCGCTAGCGTCAACAATGAGCAGTTCTTC. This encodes CASTASVNNEQFF.

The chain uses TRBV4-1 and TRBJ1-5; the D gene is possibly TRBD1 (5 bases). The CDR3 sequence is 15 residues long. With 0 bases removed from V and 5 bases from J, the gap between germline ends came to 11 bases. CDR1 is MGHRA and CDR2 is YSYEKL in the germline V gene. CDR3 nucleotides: TGCGCCAGCAGCCAAGATGAGGGGCGAGATCAGCCCCAGCATTTT. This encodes CASSQDEGRDQPQHF.

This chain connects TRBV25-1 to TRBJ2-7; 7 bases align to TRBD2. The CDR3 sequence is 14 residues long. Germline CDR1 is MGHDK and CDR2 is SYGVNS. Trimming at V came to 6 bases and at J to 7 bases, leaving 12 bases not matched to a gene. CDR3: CASSKDGRSLEQYF. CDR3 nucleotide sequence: TGTGCCAGCAGCAAAGACGGGAGGTCCCTGGAGCAGTACTTC.

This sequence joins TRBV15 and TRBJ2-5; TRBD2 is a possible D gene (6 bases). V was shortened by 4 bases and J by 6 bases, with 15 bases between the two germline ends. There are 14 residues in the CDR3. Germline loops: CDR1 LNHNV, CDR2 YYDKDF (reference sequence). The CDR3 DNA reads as TGTGCCACCAGCATGACTAGGGCCGGGCAGACCCAGTACTTC. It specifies CATSMTRAGQTQYF.

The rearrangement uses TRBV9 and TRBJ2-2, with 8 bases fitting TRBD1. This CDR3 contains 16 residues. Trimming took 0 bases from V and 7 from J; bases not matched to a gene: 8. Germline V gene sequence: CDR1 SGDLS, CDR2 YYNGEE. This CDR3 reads CASSVGSRGRIGELFF. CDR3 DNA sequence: TGTGCCAGCAGCGTAGGATCCAGGGGGCGGATCGGGGAGCTGTTTTTT. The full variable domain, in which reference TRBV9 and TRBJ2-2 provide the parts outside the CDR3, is DSGVTQTPKHLITATGQRVTLRCSPRSGDLSVYWYQQSLDQGLQFLIQYYNGEERAKGNILERFSAQQFPDLHSELNLSSLELGDSALYFCASSVGSRGRIGELFFGEGSRLTVL.

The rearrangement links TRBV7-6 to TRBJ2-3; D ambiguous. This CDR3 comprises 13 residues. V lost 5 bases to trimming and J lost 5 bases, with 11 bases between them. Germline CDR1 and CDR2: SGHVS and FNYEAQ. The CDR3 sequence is CASSPIGKDTQYF. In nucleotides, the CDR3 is TGTGCCAGCAGCCCGATTGGTAAAGATACGCAGTATTTT.

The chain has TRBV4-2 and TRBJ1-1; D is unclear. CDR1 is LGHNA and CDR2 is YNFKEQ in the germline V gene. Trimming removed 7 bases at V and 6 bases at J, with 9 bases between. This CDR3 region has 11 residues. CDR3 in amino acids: CASTEGAEAFF. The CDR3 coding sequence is TGTGCCAGCACCGAAGGAGCTGAAGCTTTCTTT.

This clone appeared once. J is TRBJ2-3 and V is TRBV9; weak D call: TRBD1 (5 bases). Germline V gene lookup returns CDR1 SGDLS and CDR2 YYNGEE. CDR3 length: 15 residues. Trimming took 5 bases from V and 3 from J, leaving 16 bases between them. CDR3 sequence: CASSNSWAGTDTQYF. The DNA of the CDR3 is TGTGCCAGCAGTAATAGTTGGGCAGGGACAGATACGCAGTATTTT.

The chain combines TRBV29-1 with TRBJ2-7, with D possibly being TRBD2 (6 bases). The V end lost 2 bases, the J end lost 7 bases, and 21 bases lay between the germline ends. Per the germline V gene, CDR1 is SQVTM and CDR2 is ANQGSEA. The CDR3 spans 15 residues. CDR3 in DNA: TGCAGCGTTGAATTCCTTGGAGGGGTTGGGAAAGAGCAGTACTTC. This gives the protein CSVEFLGGVGKEQYF.

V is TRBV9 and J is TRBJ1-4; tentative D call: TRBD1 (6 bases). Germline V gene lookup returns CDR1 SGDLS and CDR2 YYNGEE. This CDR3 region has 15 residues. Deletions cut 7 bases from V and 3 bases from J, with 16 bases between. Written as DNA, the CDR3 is TGTGCCAGCTCCAAATACAGGGATCCTAATGAAAAACTGTTTTTT. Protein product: CASSKYRDPNEKLFF.